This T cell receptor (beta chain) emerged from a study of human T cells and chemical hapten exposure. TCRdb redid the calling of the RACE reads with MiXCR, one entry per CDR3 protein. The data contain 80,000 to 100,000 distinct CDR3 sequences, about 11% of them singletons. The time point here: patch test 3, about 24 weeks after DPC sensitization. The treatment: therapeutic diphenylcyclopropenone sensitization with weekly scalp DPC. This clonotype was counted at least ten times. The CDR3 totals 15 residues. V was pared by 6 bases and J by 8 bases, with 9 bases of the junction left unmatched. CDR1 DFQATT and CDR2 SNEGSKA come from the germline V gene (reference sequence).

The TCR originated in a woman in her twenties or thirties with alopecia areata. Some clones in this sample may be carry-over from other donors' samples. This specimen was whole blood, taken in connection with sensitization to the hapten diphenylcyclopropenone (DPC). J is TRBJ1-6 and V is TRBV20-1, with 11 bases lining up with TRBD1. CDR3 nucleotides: TGCAGTGCCCGGGGGGGACAGGGGGATCATTCACCCCTCCACTTT. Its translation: CSARGGQGDHSPLHF.